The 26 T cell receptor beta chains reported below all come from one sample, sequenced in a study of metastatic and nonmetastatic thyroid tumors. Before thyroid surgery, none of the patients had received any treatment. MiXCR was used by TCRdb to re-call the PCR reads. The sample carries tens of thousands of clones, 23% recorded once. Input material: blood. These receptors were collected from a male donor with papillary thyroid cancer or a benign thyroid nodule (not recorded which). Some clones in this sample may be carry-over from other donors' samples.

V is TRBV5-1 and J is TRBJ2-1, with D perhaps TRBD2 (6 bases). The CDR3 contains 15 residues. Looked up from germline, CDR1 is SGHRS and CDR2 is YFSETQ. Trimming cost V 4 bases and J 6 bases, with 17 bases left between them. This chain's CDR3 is CASSQSLALSNEQFF. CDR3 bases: TGCGCCAGCAGCCAGTCACTAGCTTTATCCAATGAGCAGTTCTTC.

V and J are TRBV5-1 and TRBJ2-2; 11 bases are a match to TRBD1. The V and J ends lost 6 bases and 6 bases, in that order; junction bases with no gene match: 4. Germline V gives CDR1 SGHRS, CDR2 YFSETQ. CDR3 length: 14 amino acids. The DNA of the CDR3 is TGCGCCAGCAAAGGACAGGGGGCTTCCGGGGAGCTGTTTTTT. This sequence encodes CASKGQGASGELFF. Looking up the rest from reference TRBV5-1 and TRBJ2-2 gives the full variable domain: KAGVTQTPRYLIKTRGQQVTLSCSPISGHRSVSWYQQTPGQGLQFLFEYFSETQRNKGNFPGRFSGRQFSNSRSEMNVSTLELGDSALYLCASKGQGASGELFFGEGSRLTVL.

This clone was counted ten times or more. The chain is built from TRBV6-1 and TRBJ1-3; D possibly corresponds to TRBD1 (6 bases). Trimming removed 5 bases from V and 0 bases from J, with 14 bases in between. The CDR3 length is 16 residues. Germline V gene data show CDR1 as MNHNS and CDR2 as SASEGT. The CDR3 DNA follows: TGTGCCAGCAGTTTGACAGGCCTCCTCTCTGGAAACACCATATATTTT. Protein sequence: CASSLTGLLSGNTIYF.

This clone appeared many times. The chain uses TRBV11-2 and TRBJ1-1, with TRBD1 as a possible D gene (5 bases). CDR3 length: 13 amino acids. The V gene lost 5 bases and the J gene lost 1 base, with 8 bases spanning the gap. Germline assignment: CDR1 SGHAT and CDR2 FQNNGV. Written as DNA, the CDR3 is TGTGCCAGCAGCCTCGGACAGAACACTGAAGCTTTCTTT. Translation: CASSLGQNTEAFF.

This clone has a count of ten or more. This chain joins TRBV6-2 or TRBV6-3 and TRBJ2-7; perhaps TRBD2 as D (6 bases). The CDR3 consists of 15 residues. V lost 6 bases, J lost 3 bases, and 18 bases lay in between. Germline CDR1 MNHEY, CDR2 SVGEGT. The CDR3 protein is CASRLAGTGHYEQYF. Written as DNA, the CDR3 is TGTGCCAGCAGGCTTGCCGGGACTGGGCACTACGAGCAGTACTTC.

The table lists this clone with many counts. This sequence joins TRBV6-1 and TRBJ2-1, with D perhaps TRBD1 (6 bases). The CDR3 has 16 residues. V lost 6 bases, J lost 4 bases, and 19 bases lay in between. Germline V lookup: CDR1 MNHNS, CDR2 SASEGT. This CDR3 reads CASRRTTRGLYNEQFF. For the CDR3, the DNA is TGTGCCAGCAGGAGAACCACCAGGGGTTTGTACAATGAGCAGTTCTTC.

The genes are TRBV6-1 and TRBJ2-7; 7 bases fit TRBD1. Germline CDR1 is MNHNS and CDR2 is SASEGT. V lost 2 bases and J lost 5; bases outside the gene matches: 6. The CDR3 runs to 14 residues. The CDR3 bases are TGTGCCAGCAGTGAATGGGACAGTATCGACGAGCAGTACTTC. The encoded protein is CASSEWDSIDEQYF.

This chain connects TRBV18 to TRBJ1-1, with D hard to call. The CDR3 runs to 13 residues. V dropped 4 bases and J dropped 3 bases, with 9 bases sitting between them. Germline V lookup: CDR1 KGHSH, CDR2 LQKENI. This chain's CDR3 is CASSLTGDTEAFF. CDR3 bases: TGTGCCAGCTCACTTACGGGTGACACTGAAGCTTTCTTT.

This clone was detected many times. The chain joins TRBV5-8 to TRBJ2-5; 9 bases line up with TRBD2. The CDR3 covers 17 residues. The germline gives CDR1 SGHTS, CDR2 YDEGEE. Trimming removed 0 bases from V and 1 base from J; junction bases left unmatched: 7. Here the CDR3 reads CASSLAGGSGGQETQYF. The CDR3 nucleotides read TGTGCCAGCAGCTTGGCCGGTGGTAGCGGGGGCCAAGAGACCCAGTACTTC. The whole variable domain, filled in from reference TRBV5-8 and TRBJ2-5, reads EAGVTQSPTHLIKTRGQQATLRCSPISGHTSVYWYQQALGLGLQFLLWYDEGEERNRGNFPPRFSGRQFPNYSSELNVNALELEDSALYLCASSLAGGSGGQETQYFGPGTRLLVL.

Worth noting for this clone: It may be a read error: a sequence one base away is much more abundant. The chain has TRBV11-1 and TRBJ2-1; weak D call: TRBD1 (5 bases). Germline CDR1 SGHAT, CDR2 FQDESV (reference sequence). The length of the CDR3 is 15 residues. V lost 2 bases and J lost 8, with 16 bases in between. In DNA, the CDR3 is TGTGCCAGCAGCTTAAGAGGAGACTGGGGCTATGAGCAGTTCTTC. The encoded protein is CASSLRGDWGYEQFF.

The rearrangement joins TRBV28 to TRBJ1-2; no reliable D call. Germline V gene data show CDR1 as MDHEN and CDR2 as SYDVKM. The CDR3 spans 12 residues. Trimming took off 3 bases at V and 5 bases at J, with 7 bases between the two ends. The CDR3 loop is CASSFSVYGYTF. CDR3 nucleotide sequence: TGTGCCAGCAGTTTTTCGGTTTATGGCTACACCTTC.

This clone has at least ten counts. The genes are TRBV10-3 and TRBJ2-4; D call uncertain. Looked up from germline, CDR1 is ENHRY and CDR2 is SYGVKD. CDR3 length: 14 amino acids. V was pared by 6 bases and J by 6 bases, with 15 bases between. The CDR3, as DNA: TGTGCCATCAGCGACGTAGGGAAGGGAAACATTCAGTACTTC. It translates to CAISDVGKGNIQYF.

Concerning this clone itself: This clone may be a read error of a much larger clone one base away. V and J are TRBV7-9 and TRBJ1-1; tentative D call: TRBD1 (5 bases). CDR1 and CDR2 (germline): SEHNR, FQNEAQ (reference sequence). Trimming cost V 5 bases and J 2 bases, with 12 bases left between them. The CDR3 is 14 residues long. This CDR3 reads CASSDNRNNTEAFF. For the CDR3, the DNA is TGTGCCAGCAGCGACAACAGGAATAACACTGAAGCTTTCTTT.

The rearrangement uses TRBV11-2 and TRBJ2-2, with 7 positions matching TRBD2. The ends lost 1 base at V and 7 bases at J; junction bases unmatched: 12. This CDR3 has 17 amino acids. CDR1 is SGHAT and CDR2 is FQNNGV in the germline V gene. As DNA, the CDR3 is TGTGCCAGCAGCTTAGGAGGGAGGGGCGGTTTCCTCGGGGAGCTGTTTTTT. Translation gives CASSLGGRGGFLGELFF.

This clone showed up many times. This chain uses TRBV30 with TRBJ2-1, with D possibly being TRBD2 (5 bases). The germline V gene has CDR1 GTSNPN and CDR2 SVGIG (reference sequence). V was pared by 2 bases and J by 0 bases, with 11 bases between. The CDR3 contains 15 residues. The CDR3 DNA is TGTGCCTGGAGTCGGGATTCTAGCTCCTACAATGAGCAGTTCTTC. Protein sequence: CAWSRDSSSYNEQFF.

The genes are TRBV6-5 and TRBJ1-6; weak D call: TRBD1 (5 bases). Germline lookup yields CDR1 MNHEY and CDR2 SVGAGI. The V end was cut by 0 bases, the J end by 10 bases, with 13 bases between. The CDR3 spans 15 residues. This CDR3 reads CASSYSIWGGSPLHF. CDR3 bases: TGTGCCAGCAGTTACTCGATCTGGGGGGGATCACCCCTCCACTTT.

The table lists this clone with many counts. Written as DNA, the CDR3 is TGCAGCGTCCGCGGGACAGCGTATGAGGACACTGAAGCTTTCTTT. Its protein is CSVRGTAYEDTEAFF. The rearrangement joins TRBV29-1 to TRBJ1-1, with 7 bases lining up with TRBD1. CDR3 length: 15 amino acids. CDR1 is SQVTM, CDR2 ANQGSEA, per germline. J gave up 3 bases and V 6 bases, and 13 bases lay outside the gene matches.

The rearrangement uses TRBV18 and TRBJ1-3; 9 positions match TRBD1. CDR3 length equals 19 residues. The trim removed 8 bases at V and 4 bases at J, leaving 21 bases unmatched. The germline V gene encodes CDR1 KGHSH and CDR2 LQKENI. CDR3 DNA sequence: TGTGCCAGCACGGACCGAGGGACAGGGAGCCAAACGGAAGGAAACACCATATATTTT. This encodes CASTDRGTGSQTEGNTIYF.

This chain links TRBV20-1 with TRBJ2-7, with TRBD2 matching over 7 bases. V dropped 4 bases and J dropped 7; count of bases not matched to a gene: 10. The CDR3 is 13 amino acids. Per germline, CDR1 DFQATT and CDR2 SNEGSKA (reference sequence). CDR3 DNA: TGCAGTGCTAATACCGGGACTAAGATTGAGCAGTACTTC. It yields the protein CSANTGTKIEQYF.

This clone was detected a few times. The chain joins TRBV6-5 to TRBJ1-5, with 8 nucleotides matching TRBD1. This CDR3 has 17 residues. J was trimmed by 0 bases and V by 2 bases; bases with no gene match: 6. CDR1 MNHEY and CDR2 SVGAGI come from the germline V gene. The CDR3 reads CASSYPVTGDSNQPQHF. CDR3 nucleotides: TGTGCCAGCAGTTACCCTGTGACAGGGGATAGCAATCAGCCCCAGCATTTT.

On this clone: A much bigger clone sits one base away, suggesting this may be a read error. For the CDR3, the DNA is TGCAGTCCTAGAGACGCCGGGTCCCAAGCTTCACCCCTCCACTTT. Protein product: CSPRDAGSQASPLHF. The chain employs TRBV20-1 and TRBJ1-6; D is uncertain. The CDR3 contains 15 residues. The germline gives CDR1 DFQATT, CDR2 SNEGSKA (reference sequence).

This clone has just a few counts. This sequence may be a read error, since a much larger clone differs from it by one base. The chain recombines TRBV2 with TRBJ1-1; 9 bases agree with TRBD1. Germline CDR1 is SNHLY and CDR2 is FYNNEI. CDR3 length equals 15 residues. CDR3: CTSSFNRDRATEAFF. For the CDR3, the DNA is TGTACCAGCAGTTTCAACCGGGACAGGGCAACTGAAGCTTTCTTT.

The CDR3 DNA sequence: TGTGCCTGGAGTGAAGAACAGGCGTACTATGGCTACACCTTC. Translation gives CAWSEEQAYYGYTF. This chain connects TRBV30 to TRBJ1-2, with D maybe TRBD1 (5 bases). CDR1 GTSNPN and CDR2 SVGIG come from the germline V gene (reference sequence). The CDR3 covers 14 residues. V was pared by 1 base and J by 3 bases, with 12 bases between. Supplemented by reference TRBV30 and TRBJ1-2, the full variable domain reads SQTIHQWPATLVQPVGSPLSLECTVEGTSNPNLYWYRQAAGRGLQLLFYSVGIGQISSEVPQNLSASRPQDRQFILSSKKLLLSDSGFYLCAWSEEQAYYGYTFGSGTRLTVV.

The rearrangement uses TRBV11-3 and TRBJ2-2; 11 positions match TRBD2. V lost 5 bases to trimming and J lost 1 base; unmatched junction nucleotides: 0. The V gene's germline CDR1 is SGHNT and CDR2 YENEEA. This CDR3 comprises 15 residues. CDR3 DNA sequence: TGTGCCAGCAGCGGACTAGCGGGGAACACCGGGGAGCTGTTTTTT. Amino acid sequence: CASSGLAGNTGELFF.

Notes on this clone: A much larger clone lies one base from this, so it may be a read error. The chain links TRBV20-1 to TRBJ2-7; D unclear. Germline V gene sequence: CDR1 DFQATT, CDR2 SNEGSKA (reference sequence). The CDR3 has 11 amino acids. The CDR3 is CSARDLSEQHF. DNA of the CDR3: TGTAGTGCTAGAGACCTGTCCGAGCAGCACTTC.

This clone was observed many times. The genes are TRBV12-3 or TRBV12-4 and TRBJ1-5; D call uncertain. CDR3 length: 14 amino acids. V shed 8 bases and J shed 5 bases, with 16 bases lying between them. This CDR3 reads CASCIRAEDQPQHF. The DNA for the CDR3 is TGTGCCAGCTGTATTCGGGCAGAAGATCAGCCCCAGCATTTT.